This record covers a single T cell receptor beta chain. Its antigen is as yet unknown. A CD45RA+ naive subset and a CD45RA-negative memory subset were split from CD4+ cells. The source of the sample is a study of shared clonotypes between healthy human individuals. Study information: Each donor contributed plates that comprised three CD4 naive, three CD4 memory, two CD8 naive and one CD8 memory.

This CDR3 contains 14 residues. V lost 5 bases and J lost 2, with 14 bases in between. Germline V CDR1 and CDR2: SGHKS, YYEKEE (reference sequence). Study-wide results and limits: Non-shared clonotypes displayed generation probabilities falling below those of clonotypes present in all four donors. Across subsets, estimated richness was generally greater for naive than for memory populations.

Here immunoSEQ multiplex PCR was the method, and the copy in TCRdb shows in-frame clones only, minus some. The sample lists approximately 530,000 clones, around 96% occurring once. The sequence derives from a woman aged 30 to 39 in good health. The V and J genes are TRBV5-5 and TRBJ2-7; D call uncertain. The source material was naive CD4+ T cells sorted from blood. Subset indicated: CD45RA+ positively selected. The DNA of the CDR3 is TGTGCCAGCAGGCCTGACTGGGCGCCCTACGAGCAGTACTTC. Encoded protein: CASRPDWAPYEQYF.